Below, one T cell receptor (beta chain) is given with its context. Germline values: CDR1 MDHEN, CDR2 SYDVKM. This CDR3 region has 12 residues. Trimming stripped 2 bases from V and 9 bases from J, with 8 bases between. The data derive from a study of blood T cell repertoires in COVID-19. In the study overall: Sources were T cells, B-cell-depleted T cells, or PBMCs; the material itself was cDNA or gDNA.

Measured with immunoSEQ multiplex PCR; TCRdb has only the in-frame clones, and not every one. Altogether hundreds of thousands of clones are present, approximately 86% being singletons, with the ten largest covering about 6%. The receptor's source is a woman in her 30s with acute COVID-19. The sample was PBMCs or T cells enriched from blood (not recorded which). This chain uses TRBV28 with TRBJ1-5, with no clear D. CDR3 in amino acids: CASSLGLRPQHF. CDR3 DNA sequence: TGTGCCAGCAGTTTAGGTCTGCGGCCCCAGCATTTT.